The source of this T cell receptor (beta chain) is a study of early T cells in non-severe SARS-CoV-2 infection. MiXCR, applied by TCRdb to the 5' RACE reads, yields one record per CDR3 protein. Altogether more than 95,000 distinct CDR3 sequences are present, just under 15% being singletons, with the ten largest covering 21%. The CDR3 is 15 residues long. Trimming took 2 bases from V and 1 from J, leaving 11 bases between them. Looked up from germline, CDR1 is LNHDA and CDR2 is SQIVND (reference sequence). The TCR originated in an adult who was a healthcare worker with PCR-confirmed SARS-CoV-2 infection or an uninfected control (not recorded which). The gene calls are TRBV19 and TRBJ1-2; D gene unclear. Sequenced sample: whole blood. The CDR3 nucleotides are TGTGCCAGTAGTATACCCCCGAGGAGTAACTATGGCTACACCTTC. Its translation: CASSIPPRSNYGYTF.